The sequence of this T cell receptor (beta chain) was determined in a study of CD8 T cells in ankylosing spondylitis. Whole-study results and caveats: Blood from ankylosing spondylitis patients appeared to carry a characteristic roughly 8-variant TCR beta motif. Matched ankylosing spondylitis synovial fluid reportedly showed significant enrichment of disease-linked clones.

The CDR3 sequence is 17 residues long. V lost 1 base and J lost 6; bases outside the gene matches: 13. Germline lookup yields CDR1 SNHLY and CDR2 FYNNEI. One entry per CDR3 protein, called by TCRdb with MiXCR from the 5' RACE reads. This table has tens of thousands of distinct CDR3 sequences, about 31% appearing once. As concerns this clonotype: Its cognate antigen is unknown.

The chain links TRBV2 to TRBJ2-7; 9 bases are shared with TRBD1. This TCR was sampled from a male donor with ankylosing spondylitis. The sequencing input was synovial fluid, either unsorted or a sorted T cell fraction (not recorded which). In DNA, the CDR3 is TGTGCCAGCAGTGAAGGGGCGGGGACAGGGACCCTTTGCGAGCAGTACTTC. This sequence encodes CASSEGAGTGTLCEQYF.